The next 31 T cell receptor beta chains were all read from a single sample in a study of T cells in Graves' hyperthyroidism and ophthalmopathy. TCR beta CDR3 sequences were amplified from RNA transcripts. The TCR CDR3 was amplified in a first-round RT-PCR using the HTBI primer set. TCRdb called the multiplex PCR reads again in MiXCR, with one record for every CDR3 protein. Of about 59,000 distinct CDR3 sequences listed, around 53% are singletons. Specimen: blood. The receptor set was obtained from an older woman with Graves' ophthalmopathy.

This clonotype qualifies as medium-sized. The chain uses TRBV20-1 and TRBJ1-3; D gene uncertain. The CDR3 consists of 9 residues. In germline, CDR1 is DFQATT, CDR2 SNEGSKA (reference sequence). Trimming removed 6 bases from V and 5 bases from J, with 2 bases in between. In nucleotides, the CDR3 is TGCAGTGCCAGAAACACCATATATTTT. Its translation is CSARNTIYF.

In its sample, this clonotype was seen many times. The chain joins TRBV7-9 to TRBJ1-4; D is unclear. This CDR3 is built from 15 residues. The V end lost 2 bases, the J end lost 8 bases, and 15 bases lay between the germline ends. Germline V CDR1 and CDR2: SEHNR, FQNEAQ (reference sequence). The CDR3 loop reads CASSLRREGYEKLFF. The CDR3 bases are TGTGCCAGCAGCTTAAGGAGGGAGGGTTACGAAAAACTGTTTTTT.

This clonotype was counted many times. This chain connects TRBV5-1 to TRBJ2-1; D ambiguous. Germline V lookup: CDR1 SGHRS, CDR2 YFSETQ. The CDR3 length is 15 residues. Trimming pared 0 bases from V and 0 bases from J, leaving 7 bases between. The CDR3 DNA follows: TGCGCCAGCAGCTTGGTTAGTAGCTCCTACAATGAGCAGTTCTTC. Translation gives CASSLVSSSYNEQFF.

This chain connects TRBV10-3 to TRBJ2-1, with 7 bases fitting TRBD2. Germline CDR1 reads ENHRY; CDR2 reads SYGVKD. The V gene end was trimmed by 10 bases and the J gene end by 2 bases; junction bases not matched to a gene: 11. CDR3 length: 15 residues. In nucleotides, the CDR3 is TGTGCCACCCAGTCCGGGACTAACACCTACAATGAGCAGTTCTTC. Translated, it gives CATQSGTNTYNEQFF.

In regard to this clonotype: The conserved final phenylalanine or tryptophan is absent from the CDR3, which likely points to a read error. The chain combines TRBV19 with TRBJ2-3, with TRBD2 matching over 14 bases. Germline CDR1 LNHDA, CDR2 SQIVND (reference sequence). The CDR3 covers 18 residues. Losses at the gene ends were 7 bases for V and 1 base for J; bases not matched to a gene: 10. CDR3 bases: TGTGCCAGTATGGGCTTGACTAGCGGGAGGGAAGGCACAGATACGCAGTATCTT. It specifies CASMGLTSGREGTDTQYL.

This chain's CDR3 is CASSESTGAYNEQFF. CDR3 in DNA: TGTGCCAGCAGTGAAAGCACAGGGGCCTACAATGAGCAGTTCTTC. This sequence joins TRBV2 and TRBJ2-1; 7 nucleotides align to TRBD1. Per germline, CDR1 SNHLY and CDR2 FYNNEI. The trim removed 2 bases at V and 2 bases at J, leaving 3 bases unmatched. The CDR3 covers 15 residues.

V and J are TRBV10-1 and TRBJ1-1; TRBD1 agrees at 12 bases. Per germline, CDR1 WNHNN and CDR2 SYGVQD (reference sequence). Trimming took 6 bases from V and 4 from J; bases not matched to a gene: 6. The CDR3 loop spans 15 amino acids. This CDR3 reads CASSRDRGLVTEAFF. DNA of the CDR3: TGCGCCAGCAGCCGGGACAGGGGGCTCGTCACTGAAGCTTTCTTT.

The CDR3 reads CSVLGGTGLGGDTEAFF. In DNA, the CDR3 is TGCAGCGTCCTGGGGGGTACAGGGTTAGGTGGTGACACTGAAGCTTTCTTT. The J gene is TRBJ1-1, the V gene TRBV29-1; possibly TRBD1 for D (6 bases). Trimming shortened V by 6 bases and J by 3 bases, and 26 bases separated the two germline ends. Germline V gene data show CDR1 as SQVTM and CDR2 as ANQGSEA. The CDR3 consists of 17 residues.

This clonotype was recorded at least ten times. The chain couples TRBV6-6 to TRBJ2-3; the match to TRBD2 covers 14 bases. Germline CDR1 and CDR2: MNHNY and SVGAGI (reference sequence). V shed 6 bases and J 8 bases; nucleotides not matched to a gene: 4. The length of the CDR3 is 14 residues. This CDR3 is CASSPGLAGGTQYF. CDR3 sequence (DNA): TGTGCCAGCAGCCCAGGACTAGCGGGGGGTACGCAGTATTTT.

This chain uses TRBV5-1 with TRBJ1-1, with 7 positions matching TRBD1. V was pared by 1 base and J by 4 bases, with 10 bases of the junction left unmatched. The CDR3 sequence is 16 residues long. CDR1 is SGHRS and CDR2 is YFSETQ in the germline V gene. DNA of the CDR3: TGCGCCAGCAGCTTGAGCCAGGGGGGGGGGGGCACTGAAGCTTTCTTT. Translated, it gives CASSLSQGGGGTEAFF.

This clonotype has ten or more counts. The chain couples TRBV2 to TRBJ2-7, with 8 bases lining up with TRBD2. Trimming removed 3 bases from V and 2 bases from J; junction bases left unmatched: 3. Germline values: CDR1 SNHLY, CDR2 FYNNEI. CDR3 length: 14 amino acids. This chain's CDR3 is CASSDSGSPYEQYF. In DNA, the CDR3 is TGTGCCAGCAGTGACAGCGGGAGCCCCTACGAGCAGTACTTC. Full variable domain (missing parts from reference TRBV2 and TRBJ2-7): EPEVTQTPSHQVTQMGQEVILRCVPISNHLYFYWYRQILGQKVEFLVSFYNNEISEKSEIFDDQFSVERPDGSNFTLKIRSTKLEDSAMYFCASSDSGSPYEQYFGPGTRLTVT.

V gene TRBV19 combines with J gene TRBJ2-7, with 9 bases aligning to TRBD1. Germline V lookup: CDR1 LNHDA, CDR2 SQIVND (reference sequence). Losses at the gene ends were 6 bases for V and 6 bases for J; bases not matched to a gene: 15. The CDR3 spans 16 residues. CDR3 amino acids: CASSRSPGQGTGEQYF. CDR3 coding DNA: TGTGCCAGTAGCCGGTCACCGGGACAGGGTACGGGCGAGCAGTACTTC.

There are many counts of this clonotype. The V and J genes are TRBV12-3 or TRBV12-4 and TRBJ2-7; 7 nucleotides match TRBD2. The ends lost 10 bases at V and 3 bases at J; junction bases unmatched: 12. The CDR3 has 14 residues. CDR3 sequence (DNA): TGTGCCAATCCGCGCCGCGGGAGTATCTACGAGCAGTACTTC. It codes for CANPRRGSIYEQYF.

The chain is built from TRBV7-9 and TRBJ2-7; either TRBD1 or TRBD2 may fit D (5 bases each). With 1 base removed from V and 6 bases from J, the gap between germline ends came to 13 bases. Germline loops: CDR1 SEHNR, CDR2 FQNEAQ (reference sequence). There are 14 residues in the CDR3. CDR3 sequence reads: CASSLDLGVGEQYF. The CDR3 DNA is TGTGCCAGCAGCTTAGATCTGGGGGTAGGCGAGCAGTACTTC.

The chain joins TRBV20-1 to TRBJ1-4, with D maybe TRBD1 (5 bases). The V gene's germline CDR1 is DFQATT and CDR2 SNEGSKA (reference sequence). The V end lost 3 bases, the J end lost 5 bases, and 13 bases lay between the germline ends. This CDR3 region has 14 residues. The CDR3 nucleotides are TGCAGTGCTAGGGCTGGGGGGGGGAATGAAAAACTGTTTTTT. Translation gives CSARAGGGNEKLFF.

In this sample, this clonotype turned up many times. The chain uses TRBV7-2 and TRBJ2-1, with a weak D call TRBD1 (6 bases). Germline assignment: CDR1 SGHTA and CDR2 FQGNSA. The CDR3 is 15 residues long. V lost 1 base and J 4 bases, leaving 11 bases between the germline ends. The CDR3 spells CASSLEQGPYNEQFF. For the CDR3, the DNA is TGTGCCAGCAGCTTAGAGCAGGGGCCATACAATGAGCAGTTCTTC.

The CDR3 coding sequence is TGTGCCAGCAGCCGAACCGGGACAGAGGATTCACCCCTCCACTTT. Protein sequence: CASSRTGTEDSPLHF. The V gene is TRBV11-1, the J gene TRBJ1-6, with 7 bases aligning to TRBD1. J gave up 8 bases and V 5 bases, and 9 bases lay outside the gene matches. The CDR3 sequence is 15 residues long. Germline lookup yields CDR1 SGHAT and CDR2 FQDESV (reference sequence).

This clonotype occurred a few times. Since the CDR3 does not end with the conserved phenylalanine or tryptophan, this likely comes from a read error. No DNA is shown, since the ends of the CDR3 on it are uncertain; the CDR3 is the one TCRdb lists. The genes are TRBV20-1 and TRBJ2-5; the table's TRBD2 call for D was not verified on the DNA. Germline assignment: CDR1 DFQATT and CDR2 SNEGSKA (reference sequence). The CDR3 comprises 13 residues, both ends counted. The CDR3 spells CSARDGSGSGPYT.

This clonotype has ten or more counts. This sequence may be a read error, since a much larger clone differs from it by one base. The genes are TRBV6-1 and TRBJ2-7; D is undetermined. Germline values: CDR1 MNHNS, CDR2 SASEGT. The CDR3 runs to 15 residues. V gave up 3 bases and J gave up 2 bases, with 14 bases separating them. The CDR3 DNA reads as TGTGCCAGCAGTGAGAGTCATGGCACTGCCTACGAGCAGTACTTC. It codes for CASSESHGTAYEQYF.

V usage is TRBV6-6 and J usage is TRBJ2-5, with D possibly TRBD1 on 8 matching bases. V was cut by 2 bases and J by 9 bases, with 22 bases left in between. The CDR3 has 16 amino acids. The germline V gene has CDR1 MNHNY and CDR2 SVGAGI (reference sequence). CDR3 nucleotide sequence: TGTGCCAGCAGTTACGGAAACAGGGGGGGCAATCAGCCCCAGTACTTC. It specifies CASSYGNRGGNQPQYF.

This clonotype was seen many times. The CDR3 sequence is CASSYSNAGLAGDVDTQYF. The CDR3 nucleotides read TGTGCCAGCAGTTACTCGAATGCCGGGCTAGCGGGGGACGTTGATACGCAGTATTTT. The chain combines TRBV6-6 with TRBJ2-3; TRBD2 aligns across 10 bases. The CDR3 runs 19 residues. The ends lost 0 bases at V and 6 bases at J; junction bases unmatched: 15. In germline, CDR1 is MNHNY, CDR2 SVGAGI (reference sequence).

This clonotype has at least ten counts. This chain uses TRBV9 with TRBJ2-3, with D uncertain. Per the germline V gene, CDR1 is SGDLS and CDR2 is YYNGEE. This CDR3 contains 12 residues. Between the trimmed V and J ends, which lost 4 bases and 6 bases, there was a span of 9 bases. The DNA for the CDR3 is TGTGCCAGCAGCTACCACGGGGATACGCAGTATTTT. Protein product: CASSYHGDTQYF.

This chain uses TRBV11-2 with TRBJ1-6, with D possibly matching TRBD1 (6 bases). The CDR3 totals 22 residues. The V gene lost 5 bases and the J gene lost 10 bases, with 39 bases spanning the gap. Germline V gene lookup returns CDR1 SGHAT and CDR2 FQNNGV. CDR3 loop: CASSPQDSRGEQKRVVGSPLHF. The CDR3 DNA sequence: TGTGCCAGCAGCCCACAGGACAGTCGTGGCGAGCAGAAACGGGTGGTGGGGTCACCCCTCCACTTT.

CDR3 protein: CASSAGTSGRADTQYF. In DNA form, the CDR3 reads TGTGCCAGCAGTGCCGGGACTAGCGGGAGGGCAGATACGCAGTATTTT. The chain couples TRBV2 to TRBJ2-3, with TRBD2 matching over 16 bases. The V gene's germline CDR1 is SNHLY and CDR2 FYNNEI. V lost 4 bases and J lost 4; bases outside the gene matches: 2. CDR3 length: 16 residues. Full variable domain (remainder filled in from reference TRBV2 and TRBJ2-3): EPEVTQTPSHQVTQMGQEVILRCVPISNHLYFYWYRQILGQKVEFLVSFYNNEISEKSEIFDDQFSVERPDGSNFTLKIRSTKLEDSAMYFCASSAGTSGRADTQYFGPGTRLTVL.

This clonotype was observed at least ten times. The chain combines TRBV6-1 with TRBJ1-5, with 8 bases that match TRBD1. Germline V CDR1 and CDR2: MNHNS, SASEGT. With 4 bases clipped from V and 4 bases from J, the junction kept 15 bases outside the gene matches. CDR3 length: 18 residues. CDR3 sequence reads: CASSVLGWTGLKNQPQHF. CDR3 DNA: TGTGCCAGCAGTGTTTTGGGCTGGACAGGGCTAAAGAATCAGCCCCAGCATTTT.

This clonotype was counted many times. V and J are TRBV6-4 and TRBJ2-1, with 10 bases that match TRBD1. CDR1 is MRHNA, CDR2 SNTAGT, per germline. The CDR3 extends over 15 amino acids. Germline trimming cut 3 bases from V and 4 bases from J; bases unmatched to any gene: 3. In DNA form, the CDR3 reads TGTGCCAGCAGTGATGGACAGGGGGATTACAATGAGCAGTTCTTC. Translated, it gives CASSDGQGDYNEQFF.

This chain connects TRBV2 to TRBJ2-5; weak D call: TRBD1 (6 bases). CDR1 is SNHLY, CDR2 FYNNEI, per germline. This CDR3 contains 15 residues. V was pared by 3 bases and J by 1 base, with 12 bases between. CDR3 coding DNA: TGTGCCAGCAGTGATACCCCAGGGGCCCAAGAGACCCAGTACTTC. It translates to CASSDTPGAQETQYF. Full variable domain (remainder filled in from reference TRBV2 and TRBJ2-5): EPEVTQTPSHQVTQMGQEVILRCVPISNHLYFYWYRQILGQKVEFLVSFYNNEISEKSEIFDDQFSVERPDGSNFTLKIRSTKLEDSAMYFCASSDTPGAQETQYFGPGTRLLVL.

This clonotype has at least ten counts. The rearrangement links TRBV7-9 to TRBJ2-3; the D is unclear. There are 15 residues in the CDR3. Germline CDR1 is SEHNR and CDR2 is FQNEAQ (reference sequence). V gave up 2 bases and J gave up 0 bases, with 9 bases separating them. The CDR3 sequence is CASSLRSSSTDTQYF. CDR3 bases: TGTGCCAGCAGCTTACGTTCCTCAAGCACAGATACGCAGTATTTT.

This clonotype was detected many times. J is TRBJ2-3 and V is TRBV6-1; D possibly uses TRBD1 or TRBD2 (5 bases each). Germline CDR1 MNHNS, CDR2 SASEGT. The CDR3 runs 15 residues. V shed 3 bases and J shed 4 bases, with 14 bases lying between them. CDR3 in DNA: TGTGCCAGCAGTGAGGGGTCTCGAGGGGCAGATACGCAGTATTTT. It translates to CASSEGSRGADTQYF.

There are many counts of this clonotype. The CDR3 DNA is TGTGCCAGCACCCCGACAGGTTTTAATACTTGGAATGAGCAGTTCTTC. Protein sequence: CASTPTGFNTWNEQFF. The chain links TRBV12-3 or TRBV12-4 to TRBJ2-1; the D gene is possibly TRBD1 (6 bases). The CDR3 extends over 16 amino acids. Trimming removed 7 bases at V and 7 bases at J, with 23 bases between.

The CDR3 sequence is CATSRGASGINNEQYF. CDR3 sequence (DNA): TGTGCCACCAGCAGAGGGGCTAGCGGGATAAACAATGAGCAGTATTTT. The J gene is TRBJ2-3, the V gene TRBV15; 9 nucleotides agree with TRBD2. Germline trimming cut 1 base from V and 11 bases from J; bases unmatched to any gene: 13. Per the germline V gene, CDR1 is LNHNV and CDR2 is YYDKDF (reference sequence). This CDR3 has 16 residues.